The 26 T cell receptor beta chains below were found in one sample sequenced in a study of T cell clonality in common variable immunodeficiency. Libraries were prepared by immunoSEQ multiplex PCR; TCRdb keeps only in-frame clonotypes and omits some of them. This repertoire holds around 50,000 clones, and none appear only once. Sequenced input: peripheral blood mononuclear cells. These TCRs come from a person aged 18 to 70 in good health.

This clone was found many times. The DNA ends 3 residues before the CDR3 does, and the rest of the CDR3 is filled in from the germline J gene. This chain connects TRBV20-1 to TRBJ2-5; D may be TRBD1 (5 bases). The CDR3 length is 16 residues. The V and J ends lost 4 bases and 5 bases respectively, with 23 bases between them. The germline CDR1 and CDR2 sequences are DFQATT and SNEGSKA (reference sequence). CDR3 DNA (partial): TGCAGTGCTAAGGTTTATAGGGGCGCCGCCGAGGAGACC. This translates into CSAKVYRGAAEET. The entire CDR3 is CSAKVYRGAAEETQYF.

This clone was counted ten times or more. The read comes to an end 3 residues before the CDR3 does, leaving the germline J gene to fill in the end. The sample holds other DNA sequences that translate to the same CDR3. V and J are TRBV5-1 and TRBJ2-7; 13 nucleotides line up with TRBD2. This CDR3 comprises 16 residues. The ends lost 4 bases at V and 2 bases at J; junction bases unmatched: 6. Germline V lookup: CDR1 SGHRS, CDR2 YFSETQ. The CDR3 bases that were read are TGCGCCAGCAGCCTAGGAGGGACTAGCGGGACCTACGAG. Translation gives CASSLGGTSGTYE. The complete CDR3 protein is CASSLGGTSGTYEQYF.

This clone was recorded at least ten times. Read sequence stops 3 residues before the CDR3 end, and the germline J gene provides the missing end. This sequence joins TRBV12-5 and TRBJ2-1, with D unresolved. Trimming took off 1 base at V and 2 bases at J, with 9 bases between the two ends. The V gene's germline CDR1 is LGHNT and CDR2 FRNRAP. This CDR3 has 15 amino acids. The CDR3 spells CASGLGHYPYNEQFF. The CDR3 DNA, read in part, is TGTGCTAGTGGTTTGGGACATTACCCCTACAATGAG.

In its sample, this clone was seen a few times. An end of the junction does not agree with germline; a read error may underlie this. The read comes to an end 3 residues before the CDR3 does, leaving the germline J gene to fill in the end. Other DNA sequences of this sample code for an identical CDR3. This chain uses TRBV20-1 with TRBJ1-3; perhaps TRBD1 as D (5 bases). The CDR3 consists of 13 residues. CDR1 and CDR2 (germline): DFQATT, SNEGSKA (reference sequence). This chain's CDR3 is CSAREGLGNTIYF. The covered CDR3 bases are TGCAGTGCCAGGGAGGGTCTTGGAAACACG.

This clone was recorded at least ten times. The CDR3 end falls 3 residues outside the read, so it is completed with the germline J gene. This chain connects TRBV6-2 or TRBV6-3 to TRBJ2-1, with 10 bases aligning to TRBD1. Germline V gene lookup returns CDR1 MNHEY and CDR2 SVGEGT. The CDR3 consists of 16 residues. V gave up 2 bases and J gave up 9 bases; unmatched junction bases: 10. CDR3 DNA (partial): TGTGCCAGCAGTTACGGTAGGGGACAGGGGTTTTTTGAG. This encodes CASSYGRGQGFFE. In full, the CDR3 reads CASSYGRGQGFFEQFF.

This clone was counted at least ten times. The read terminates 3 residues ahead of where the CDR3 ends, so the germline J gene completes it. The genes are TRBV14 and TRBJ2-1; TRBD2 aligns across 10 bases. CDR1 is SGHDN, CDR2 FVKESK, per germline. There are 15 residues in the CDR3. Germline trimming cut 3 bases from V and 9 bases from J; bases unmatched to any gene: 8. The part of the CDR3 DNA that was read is TGTGCCAGCAGCCATAGCGGGAGGTCTAGGAGTGAG. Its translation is CASSHSGRSRSE. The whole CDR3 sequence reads CASSHSGRSRSEQFF.

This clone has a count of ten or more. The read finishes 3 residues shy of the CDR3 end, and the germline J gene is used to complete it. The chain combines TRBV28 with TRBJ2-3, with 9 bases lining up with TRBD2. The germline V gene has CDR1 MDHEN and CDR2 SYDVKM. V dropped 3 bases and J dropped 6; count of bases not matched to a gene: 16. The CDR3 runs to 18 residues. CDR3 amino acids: CASSFPSGSSGRGDTQYF. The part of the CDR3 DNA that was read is TGTGCCAGCAGTTTCCCTTCCGGTAGTAGCGGGAGAGGCGATACG. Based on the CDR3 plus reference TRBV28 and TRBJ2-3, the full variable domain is DVKVTQSSRYLVKRTGEKVFLECVQDMDHENMFWYRQDPGLGLRLIYFSYDVKMKEKGDIPEGYSVSREKKERFSLILESASTNQTSMYLCASSFPSGSSGRGDTQYFGPGTRLTVL.

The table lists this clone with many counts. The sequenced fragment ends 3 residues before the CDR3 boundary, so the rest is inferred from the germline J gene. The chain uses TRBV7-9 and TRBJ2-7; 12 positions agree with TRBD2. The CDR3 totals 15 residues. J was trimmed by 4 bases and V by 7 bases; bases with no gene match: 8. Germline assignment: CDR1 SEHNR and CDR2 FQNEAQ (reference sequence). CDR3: CASNIGGLAGYEQYF. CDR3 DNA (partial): TGTGCCAGCAACATAGGGGGACTAGCGGGTTACGAG.

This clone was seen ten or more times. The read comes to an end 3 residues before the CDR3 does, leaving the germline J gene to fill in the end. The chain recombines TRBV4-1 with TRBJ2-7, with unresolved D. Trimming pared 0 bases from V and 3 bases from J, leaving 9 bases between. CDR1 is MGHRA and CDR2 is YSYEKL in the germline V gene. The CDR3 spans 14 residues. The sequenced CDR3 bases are TGCGCCAGCAGCCAAGATTGGGCTTTCTACGAG. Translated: CASSQDWAFYE. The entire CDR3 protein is CASSQDWAFYEQYF.

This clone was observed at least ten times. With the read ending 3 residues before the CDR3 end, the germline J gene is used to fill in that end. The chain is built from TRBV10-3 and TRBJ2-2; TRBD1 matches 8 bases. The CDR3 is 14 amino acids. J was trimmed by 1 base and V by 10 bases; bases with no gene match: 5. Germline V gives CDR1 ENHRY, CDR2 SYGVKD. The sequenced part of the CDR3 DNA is TGTGCCACTCAAGGACAGGGGAACACCGGGGAG. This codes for CATQGQGNTGE. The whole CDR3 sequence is CATQGQGNTGELFF.

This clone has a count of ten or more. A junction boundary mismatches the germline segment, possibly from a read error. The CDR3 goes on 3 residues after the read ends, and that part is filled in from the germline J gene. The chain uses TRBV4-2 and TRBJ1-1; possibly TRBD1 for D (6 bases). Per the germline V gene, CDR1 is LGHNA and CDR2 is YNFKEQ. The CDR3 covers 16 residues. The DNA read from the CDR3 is TGCGCCAGCAGCCTAGAGCCCTTCAGGGGGAACACTGAA. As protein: CASSLEPFRGNTE. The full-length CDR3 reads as CASSLEPFRGNTEAFF.

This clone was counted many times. The part of the CDR3 DNA that was read is TGCAGTGCTAGATACCTGGGGCAGGGGAACACTGAA. Its protein product is CSARYLGQGNTE. The CDR3 in its entirety is CSARYLGQGNTEAFF. The chain has TRBV20-1 and TRBJ1-1; D is perhaps TRBD1 (5 bases). The CDR3 end falls 3 residues outside the read, so it is completed with the germline J gene. Deletions cut 2 bases from V and 1 base from J, with 14 bases between. The CDR3 has 15 residues. Germline assignment: CDR1 DFQATT and CDR2 SNEGSKA (reference sequence).

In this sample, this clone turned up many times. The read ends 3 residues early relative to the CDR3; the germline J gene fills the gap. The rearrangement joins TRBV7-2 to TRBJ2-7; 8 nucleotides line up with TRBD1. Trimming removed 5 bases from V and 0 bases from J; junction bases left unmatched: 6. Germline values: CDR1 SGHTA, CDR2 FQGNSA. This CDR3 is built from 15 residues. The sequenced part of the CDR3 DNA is TGTGCCAGCAGCGCCCGACAGGGGATCTCCTACGAG. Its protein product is CASSARQGISYE. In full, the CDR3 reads CASSARQGISYEQYF.

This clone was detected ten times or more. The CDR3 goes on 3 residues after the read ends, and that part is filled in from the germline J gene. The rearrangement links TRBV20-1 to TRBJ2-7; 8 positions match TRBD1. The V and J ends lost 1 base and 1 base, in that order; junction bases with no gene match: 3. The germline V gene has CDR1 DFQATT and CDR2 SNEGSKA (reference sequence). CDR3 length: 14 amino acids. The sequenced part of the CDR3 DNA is TGCAGTGCTAGAGGACAGGGGCTATCCTACGAG. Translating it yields CSARGQGLSYE. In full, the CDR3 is CSARGQGLSYEQYF.

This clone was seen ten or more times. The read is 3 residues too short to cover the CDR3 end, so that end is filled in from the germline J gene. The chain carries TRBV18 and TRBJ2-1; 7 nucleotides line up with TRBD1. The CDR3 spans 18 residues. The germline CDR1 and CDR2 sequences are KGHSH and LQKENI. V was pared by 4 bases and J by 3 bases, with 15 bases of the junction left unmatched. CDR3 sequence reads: CASSQTTNTRQGYNEQFF. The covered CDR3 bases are TGTGCCAGCTCACAAACAACCAACACGCGACAGGGCTACAATGAG.

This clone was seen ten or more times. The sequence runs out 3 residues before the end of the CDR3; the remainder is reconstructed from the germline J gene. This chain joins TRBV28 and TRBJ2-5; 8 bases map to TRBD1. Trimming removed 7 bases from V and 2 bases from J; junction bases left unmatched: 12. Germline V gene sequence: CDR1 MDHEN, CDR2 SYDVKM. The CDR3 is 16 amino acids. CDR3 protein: CASTHGTGWGQETQYF. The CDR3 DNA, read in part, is TGTGCCAGCACCCACGGGACAGGCTGGGGACAAGAGACC.

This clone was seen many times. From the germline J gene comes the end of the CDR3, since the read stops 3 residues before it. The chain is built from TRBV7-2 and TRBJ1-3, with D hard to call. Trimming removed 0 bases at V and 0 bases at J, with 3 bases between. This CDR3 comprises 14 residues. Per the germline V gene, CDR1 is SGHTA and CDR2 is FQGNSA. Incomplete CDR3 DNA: TGTGCCAGCAGCTTAGCTTACTCTGGAAACACC. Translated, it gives CASSLAYSGNT. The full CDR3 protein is CASSLAYSGNTIYF.

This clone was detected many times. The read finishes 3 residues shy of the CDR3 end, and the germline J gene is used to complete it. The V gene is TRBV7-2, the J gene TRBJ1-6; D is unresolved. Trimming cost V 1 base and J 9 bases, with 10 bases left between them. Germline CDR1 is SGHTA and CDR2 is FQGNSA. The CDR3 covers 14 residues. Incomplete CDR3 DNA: TGTGCCAGCAGCTTAGGGGCCCAAGGTTCACCC. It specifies CASSLGAQGSP. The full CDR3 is CASSLGAQGSPLHF.

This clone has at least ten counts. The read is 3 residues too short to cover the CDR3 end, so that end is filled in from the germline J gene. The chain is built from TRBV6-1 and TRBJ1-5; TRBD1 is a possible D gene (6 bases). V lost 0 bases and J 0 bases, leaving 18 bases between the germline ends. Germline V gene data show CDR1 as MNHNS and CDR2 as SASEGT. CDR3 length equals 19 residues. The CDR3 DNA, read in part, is TGTGCCAGCAGTGAAGCAATTGGGACACTAAGGTATAGCAATCAGCCC. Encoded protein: CASSEAIGTLRYSNQP. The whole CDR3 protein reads CASSEAIGTLRYSNQPQHF.

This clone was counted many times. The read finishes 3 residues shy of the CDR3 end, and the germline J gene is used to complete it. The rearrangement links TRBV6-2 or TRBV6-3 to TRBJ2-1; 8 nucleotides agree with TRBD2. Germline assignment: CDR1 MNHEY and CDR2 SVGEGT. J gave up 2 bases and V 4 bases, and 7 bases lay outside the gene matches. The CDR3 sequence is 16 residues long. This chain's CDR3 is CASSSGTRFPYNEQFF. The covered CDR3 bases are TGTGCCAGCAGTTCCGGGACTAGATTTCCCTACAATGAG.

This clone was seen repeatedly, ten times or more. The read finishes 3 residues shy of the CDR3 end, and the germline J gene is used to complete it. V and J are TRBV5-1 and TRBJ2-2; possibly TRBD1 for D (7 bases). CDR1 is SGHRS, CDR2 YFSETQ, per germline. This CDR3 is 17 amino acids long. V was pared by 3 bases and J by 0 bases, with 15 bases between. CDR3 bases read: TGCGCCAGCAGCTCCCAGGGGGGCGGAGCGAACACCGGGGAG. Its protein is CASSSQGGGANTGE. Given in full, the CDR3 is CASSSQGGGANTGELFF. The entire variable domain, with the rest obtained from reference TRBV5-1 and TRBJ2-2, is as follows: KAGVTQTPRYLIKTRGQQVTLSCSPISGHRSVSWYQQTPGQGLQFLFEYFSETQRNKGNFPGRFSGRQFSNSRSEMNVSTLELGDSALYLCASSSQGGGANTGELFFGEGSRLTVL.

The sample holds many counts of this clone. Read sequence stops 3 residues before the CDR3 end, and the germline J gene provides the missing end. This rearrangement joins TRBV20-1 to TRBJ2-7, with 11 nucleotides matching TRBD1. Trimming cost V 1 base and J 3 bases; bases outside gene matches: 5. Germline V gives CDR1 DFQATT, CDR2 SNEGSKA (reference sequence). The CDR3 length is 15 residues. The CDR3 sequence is CSARGRDRGVYEQYF. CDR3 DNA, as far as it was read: TGCAGTGCTAGAGGAAGGGACAGGGGGGTCTACGAG.

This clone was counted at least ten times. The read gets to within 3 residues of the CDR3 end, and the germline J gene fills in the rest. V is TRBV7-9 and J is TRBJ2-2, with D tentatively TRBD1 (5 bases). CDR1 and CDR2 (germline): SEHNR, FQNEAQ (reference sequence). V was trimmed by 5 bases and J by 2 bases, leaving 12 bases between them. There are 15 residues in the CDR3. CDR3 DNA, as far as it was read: TGTGCCAGCAGCACGACGACAGATAACACCGGGGAG. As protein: CASSTTTDNTGE. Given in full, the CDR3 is CASSTTTDNTGELFF. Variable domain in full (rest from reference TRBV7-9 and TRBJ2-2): DTGVSQNPRHKITKRGQNVTFRCDPISEHNRLYWYRQTLGQGPEFLTYFQNEAQLEKSRLLSDRFSAERPKGSFSTLEIQRTEQGDSAMYLCASSTTTDNTGELFFGEGSRLTVL.

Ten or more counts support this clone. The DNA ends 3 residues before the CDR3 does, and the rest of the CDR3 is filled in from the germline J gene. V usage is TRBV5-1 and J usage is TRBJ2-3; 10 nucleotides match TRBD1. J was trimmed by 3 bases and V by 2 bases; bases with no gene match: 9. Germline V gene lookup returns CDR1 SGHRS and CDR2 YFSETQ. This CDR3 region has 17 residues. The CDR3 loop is CASSFGTGATSTDTQYF. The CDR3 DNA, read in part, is TGCGCCAGCAGCTTTGGGACAGGGGCCACCTCTACAGATACG.

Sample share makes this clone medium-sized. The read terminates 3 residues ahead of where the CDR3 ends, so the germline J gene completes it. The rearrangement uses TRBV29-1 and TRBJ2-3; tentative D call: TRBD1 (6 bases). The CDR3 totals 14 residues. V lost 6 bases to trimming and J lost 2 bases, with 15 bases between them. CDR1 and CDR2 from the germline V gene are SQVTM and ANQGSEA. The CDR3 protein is CSVLTGQDTDTQYF. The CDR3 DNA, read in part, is TGCAGCGTCCTAACAGGGCAGGACACAGATACG.

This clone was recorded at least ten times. The CDR3 DNA, read in part, is TGTGCCAGCAGCCCAAGCCAGGGAAAAACCTATGGC. Translating gives CASSPSQGKTYG. The CDR3, in full, reads CASSPSQGKTYGYTF. The chain is built from TRBV7-9 and TRBJ1-2; tentative D call: TRBD1 (5 bases). The read terminates 3 residues ahead of where the CDR3 ends, so the germline J gene completes it. Per germline, CDR1 SEHNR and CDR2 FQNEAQ (reference sequence). Trimming removed 5 bases from V and 4 bases from J, with 17 bases in between. The CDR3 consists of 15 residues.